This record covers a single T cell receptor beta chain. Its antigen remains unidentified. The CDR3 consists of 14 residues. This sample was included in a study of monozygotic twins with inflammatory bowel disease. The study's findings and limits: Immunosuppressive treatments differing between patients may have added repertoire variability.

TCRdb reprocessed the 5' RACE reads, keeping one entry per CDR3 protein, no DNA. In all, the sample yields about 330,000 distinct CDR3 sequences. What was sequenced was blood. This sequence joins TRBV12-3 or TRBV12-4 and TRBJ2-1; no DNA is available, so the TRBD2 call from TCRdb remains unchecked. This receptor was identified in a human donor with ulcerative colitis or Crohn's disease, or a healthy co-twin of an affected twin (not recorded which). CDR3 region: CASSPSTNDNEQFF.